This TCR beta chain appears in the sequencing data of a study of OX40 agonist ivuxolimab in advanced cancers. About the study: Participants could have had prior anti-PD-1, anti-PD-L1 or anti-CTLA-4 therapy, and more than 35% had some.

This CDR3 is built from 14 residues. V lost 2 bases to trimming and J lost 12 bases, with 18 bases between them. Germline CDR1 and CDR2: SGDLS and YYNGEE. Some clones are missing from TCRdb's copy, which holds only in-frame ones; the method was immunoSEQ multiplex PCR. The sample carries roughly 89,000 clones, 80% to 90% recorded once. Source: CD4+ or CD8+ T cells sorted from blood, taken in a trial of the OX40 agonist ivuxolimab. The sequence was collected from an adult with an advanced solid tumor such as melanoma, head and neck, liver or kidney cancer. This chain connects TRBV9 to TRBJ2-1, with D tentatively TRBD1 or TRBD2 (5 bases each). Written as DNA, the CDR3 is TGTGCCAGCAGCGTCGGACAACCGGCCCGGGGGCAGTTCTTC. Translation: CASSVGQPARGQFF.